This record looks at one T cell receptor (beta chain) sequence and its context. Its antigen remains undetermined. Per-base quality was not reported, and no clone a single base away is much larger than it. V ends up 7 bases short and J 2 bases short, with an unmatched junction base count of 9. The CDR3 starts with the cysteine, ends with the phenylalanine, and has 15 residues. Of the read, only the CDR3 DNA is kept; its 45 bases are in frame from base 1. CDR1 MNHNS and CDR2 SASEGT are derived from the germline V gene. Using the deep immunoSEQ assay, multiplex PCR amplified TCR CDR3 regions from genomic DNA. Genomic DNA extracted from each cell subset was distributed evenly over all wells of several immunoSEQ 96-well plates, and each plate served as one replicate. For unsorted PBMC, each replicate PCR was loaded with about 270 ng genomic DNA, equivalent to tens of thousands of T cell genomes. Ten immunoSEQ deep assay plates were used to sequence the unsorted PBMC genomic DNA. Purified libraries were quantified with a Qubit 3.0 fluorometer, sized on a Bioanalyzer 2100, and re-quantified with the KAPA Library Quantification kit. Every immunoSEQ 96-well plate was sequenced on a separate single-read 150-cycle Illumina NextSeq 550 flow cell. The authors' pipeline ran thus. Because the immunoSEQ output included only junctional sequences and no quality scores, the filtering could not be the same as the filtering used for full-length reads. To assign V/J genes and CDR3, sequences were annotated against IMGT germline references using PyIR, a Python wrapper for IgBLAST v1.9. Reads with weak V/J assignments (E-value above 1e-6), missing CDR3, stop codons, out-of-frame junctions, or ambiguous translated residues were removed. A V3J clonotype was defined by an identical inferred V gene, J gene, and CDR3 amino acid sequence. To compute the percentage overlap between repertoires, the number of shared unique clonotypes was divided by the size of the smaller repertoire. RTK rarefaction, the Chao1 estimator, and Recon v2.1 estimates of unobserved clonotypes were used to assess repertoire richness. What TCRdb holds here is the immuneACCESS table cut down to in-frame rearrangements. Part of the clones is not present; checked against another copy, under half of the missing clones reflect an unresolved V gene, and the others are unexplained. The D gene and trimming were derived from the DNA, and the V and J assignments and clone size from that table. The sample records about half a million clones, roughly 77% of which are singletons. Roughly an eighth of the sample is held by the ten biggest clonotypes.

These data are taken from a study of shared clonotypes between healthy human individuals (dated by TCRdb to 2018 to 2021). For the wider study: The cohort included three men and a couple of women between 18 and 49 years of age. To estimate repertoire size and how much clonotype sharing occurs between individuals, the study deeply sequenced the blood TCR repertoires of several healthy adults. To increase sequencing depth and limit assay-specific biases, TCR repertoire library preparation and sequencing were carried out by different laboratories using diverse techniques. Between about 0.85 and 9.5 billion PBMCs per donor were obtained by leukapheresis.

Donors were healthy HIV-negative adults with no recently reported acute infections or vaccinations. Only Caucasian adults living in Nashville, Tennessee, USA were represented among the donors. For unsorted samples, 80 million to 100 million PBMCs were counted, and genomic DNA was extracted using the QIAamp DNA Blood Mini kit. After blood collection by leukapheresis, PBMCs were isolated using Ficoll-Histopaque density gradient centrifugation and then cryopreserved in the vapor phase of liquid nitrogen. The paper's findings and limits, for the study overall: Pairwise subsampling led to the expectation that sequencing depth would affect the degree of clonotype sharing among donors. Sampling was restricted to blood, and TCR repertoires in tissues likely differ from the TCR repertoires found in blood. The genetic and exposure-history diversity represented was limited by the small number of donors.

The sequenced material came from PBMCs. This sequence originates from a woman aged 35 to 49 in good health. Some clones in this sample may be carry-over from other donors' samples. In this chain, TRBV6-1 is recombined with TRBJ2-5, and 8 bases in between align with TRBD2. The CDR3 protein: CASKPQRESQETQYF. The sequence in DNA is TGTGCCAGCAAGCCCCAGCGGGAGAGTCAAGAGACCCAGTACTTC.